This T cell receptor beta chain was recovered during a study of cytomegalovirus exposure and HLA in healthy donors. Whole-study results and caveats: Clonal expansion was found to be greater in HLA-associated TCR beta chains than in equally common others in a later analysis.

Amplification used 60 Vbeta primers and 13 Jbeta primers. Sequencing was performed with immunoSEQ multiplex PCR; in TCRdb, only in-frame clones are kept and a portion is missing. The sample has around 100,000 clones; about 81% are singletons. Germline V gives CDR1 SGHRS, CDR2 YFSETQ. The CDR3 contains 16 residues. J lost 0 bases, V lost 1 base, and 4 bases had no gene match. Regarding this clone: The antigen is unknown.

The sequenced sample consisted of PBMCs. The rearrangement links TRBV5-1 to TRBJ2-5, with 9 nucleotides matching TRBD1. This receptor was taken from a woman between 40 and 55 years old in good health and CMV-seropositive. Written as DNA, the CDR3 is TGCGCCAGCAGCTTGTTAGGACAGGGGTACCAAGAGACCCAGTACTTC. Protein: CASSLLGQGYQETQYF.